These 14 T cell receptor beta chains originate from one sample sequenced in a study of early T cells in non-severe SARS-CoV-2 infection. TCRdb re-called the 5' RACE reads through MiXCR, storing one row per CDR3 protein. This table holds some 67,000 distinct CDR3 sequences, over 10% found once. Input material: whole blood. The receptors here all came from an adult who was a healthcare worker with PCR-confirmed SARS-CoV-2 infection or an uninfected control (not recorded which).

The chain has TRBV4-3 and TRBJ2-1; D is perhaps TRBD1 (6 bases). Germline V gene data show CDR1 as LGHNA and CDR2 as YSLEER. V was cut by 5 bases and J by 9 bases, with 23 bases left in between. The CDR3 has 16 amino acids. CDR3 in amino acids: CASSKVIDRSGIEQFF. The CDR3 DNA follows: TGCGCCAGCAGCAAAGTTATCGACAGGTCTGGGATTGAGCAGTTCTTC.

This clonotype has more than one count but fewer than ten. The V call is TRBV5-1, the J call TRBJ1-1; 10 nucleotides align to TRBD1. In germline, CDR1 is SGHRS, CDR2 YFSETQ. Trimming cost V 3 bases and J 8 bases; bases outside gene matches: 4. The CDR3 is made up of 13 amino acids. The CDR3 spells CASSSRTGGEAFF. DNA for the CDR3: TGCGCCAGCAGCTCGCGGACAGGGGGGGAAGCTTTCTTT. Full variable domain (remainder filled in from reference TRBV5-1 and TRBJ1-1): KAGVTQTPRYLIKTRGQQVTLSCSPISGHRSVSWYQQTPGQGLQFLFEYFSETQRNKGNFPGRFSGRQFSNSRSEMNVSTLELGDSALYLCASSSRTGGEAFFGQGTRLTVV.

This clonotype was counted between two and nine times. The V call is TRBV10-3, the J call TRBJ2-1; 10 bases match TRBD2. This CDR3 is built from 15 residues. V dropped 10 bases and J dropped 3; count of bases not matched to a gene: 9. Germline values: CDR1 ENHRY, CDR2 SYGVKD. The CDR3 coding sequence is TGTGCCAACACTTCTAGCGGGGGCCGCTACAATGAGCAGTTCTTC. This sequence encodes CANTSSGGRYNEQFF.

The CDR3 loop is CASSQDQVTGANVLTF. In nucleotides, the CDR3 is TGTGCCAGCAGCCAAGATCAGGTCACCGGGGCCAACGTCCTGACTTTC. The rearrangement links TRBV4-2 to TRBJ2-6; no firm D call. The germline V and J ends were trimmed by 0 bases and 4 bases, with 10 bases remaining between them. The length of the CDR3 is 16 residues. Germline loops: CDR1 LGHNA, CDR2 YNFKEQ.

In its sample, this clonotype was seen a few times. The V gene is TRBV5-1, the J gene TRBJ2-1; D is ambiguous. This CDR3 contains 14 residues. The V end was cut by 5 bases, the J end by 2 bases, with 11 bases between. Germline V gives CDR1 SGHRS, CDR2 YFSETQ. In DNA, the CDR3 is TGCGCCAGCAGTCCGGACGGTACCTACAATGAGCAGTTCTTC. Protein: CASSPDGTYNEQFF.

This clonotype has ten or more counts. DNA for the CDR3: TGCGCCAGCAGTGAGTCTGGCCTCCAGGAGACCCAGTACTTC. This encodes CASSESGLQETQYF. This chain joins TRBV10-2 and TRBJ2-5; D ambiguous. This CDR3 has 14 amino acids. V was trimmed by 0 bases and J by 5 bases, leaving 10 bases between them. The germline gives CDR1 WSHSY, CDR2 SAAADI.

This clonotype was seen repeatedly, ten times or more. This chain links TRBV7-8 with TRBJ2-5, with TRBD2 as a possible D gene (7 bases). This CDR3 is built from 12 residues. In germline, CDR1 is SGHVS, CDR2 FQNEAQ. Between the trimmed V and J ends, which lost 7 bases and 4 bases, there was a span of 10 bases. In nucleotides, the CDR3 is TGTGCCAGCACCGGGGGGCGAGAGACCCAGTACTTC. Protein: CASTGGRETQYF.

This clonotype has at least ten counts. The gene calls are TRBV20-1 and TRBJ2-7, with a weak D call TRBD1 (7 bases). Germline lookup yields CDR1 DFQATT and CDR2 SNEGSKA (reference sequence). The V end lost 5 bases, the J end lost 3 bases, and 14 bases lay between the germline ends. The CDR3 loop spans 13 amino acids. CDR3 nucleotides: TGCAGTGCTCGGGGGACAGTTGACTACGAGCAGTACTTC. Its protein is CSARGTVDYEQYF.

The rearrangement uses TRBV7-2 and TRBJ2-2; D remains ambiguous. V was shortened by 1 base and J by 0 bases, with 9 bases between the two germline ends. Germline V gives CDR1 SGHTA, CDR2 FQGNSA. The CDR3 totals 16 residues. For the CDR3, the DNA is TGTGCCAGCAGCTTAGGCCGGCTTACGAACACCGGGGAGCTGTTTTTT. Translating gives CASSLGRLTNTGELFF.

The chain recombines TRBV7-3 with TRBJ1-1; D may be TRBD1 (6 bases). CDR3 length: 15 residues. Germline V gene data show CDR1 as SGHTA and CDR2 as FQGTGA. Trimming removed 5 bases at V and 1 base at J, with 14 bases between. As DNA, the CDR3 is TGTGCCAGCAGCCCAAGGGGGGGAGCGAACACTGAAGCTTTCTTT. Residues: CASSPRGGANTEAFF.

This clonotype was found many times. The V call is TRBV18, the J call TRBJ2-7; D not certain. Germline V gene data show CDR1 as KGHSH and CDR2 as LQKENI. Trimming cost V 2 bases and J 0 bases, with 2 bases left between them. This CDR3 region has 12 residues. The chain's CDR3 is CASSPSSYEQYF. DNA for the CDR3: TGTGCCAGCTCACCAAGCTCCTACGAGCAGTACTTC.

The chain recombines TRBV5-1 with TRBJ2-2; D ambiguous. CDR3 length equals 14 residues. Trimming took off 0 bases at V and 5 bases at J, with 8 bases between the two ends. Germline CDR1 and CDR2: SGHRS and YFSETQ. The CDR3 coding sequence is TGCGCCAGCAGCTTGGCCGTGAAGACCGGGGAGCTGTTTTTT. Translating it yields CASSLAVKTGELFF.

This clonotype was seen a few times. The chain employs TRBV7-9 and TRBJ1-6; TRBD1 matches at 8 bases. Germline loops: CDR1 SEHNR, CDR2 FQNEAQ (reference sequence). The V gene end was trimmed by 0 bases and the J gene end by 10 bases; junction bases not matched to a gene: 5. The CDR3 is made up of 15 amino acids. DNA for the CDR3: TGTGCCAGCAGCTTAGCCGCAGGGGGCGTGTCACCCCTCCACTTT. Protein product: CASSLAAGGVSPLHF.

This clonotype has only a few counts. The chain joins TRBV7-2 to TRBJ2-7, with D perhaps given as TRBD1 or TRBD2 (5 bases each). The germline gives CDR1 SGHTA, CDR2 FQGNSA. Trimming left V 1 base short and J 7 bases short, with 17 bases between. The CDR3 length is 15 residues. CDR3 in DNA: TGTGCCAGCAGCTTAGAGGGACCCCCTTTAGGAGAGCAGTACTTC. This encodes CASSLEGPPLGEQYF.